The clone carrying this T cell receptor beta chain was detected a few times. Its antigen is undetermined. Reverse transcription of extracted RNA yielded cDNA, which provided the sequencing template. The assay was immunoSEQ multiplex PCR, and TCRdb's table has in-frame clones only and misses some. In the table there are 150,000 or so clones, over 45% of which are singletons. Isolation of CD4+ and CD8+ T cells from PBMCs was achieved by sorting. The CDR3 spans 11 residues. V lost 4 bases to trimming and J lost 4 bases, with 7 bases between them. CDR1 is DFQATT and CDR2 is SNEGSKA in the germline V gene (reference sequence). The data are from a study of CD8+ T cells in alopecia areata. Study-level information: It was oral tofacitinib, at 5 to 10 mg twice daily, that treated patients received.

Overall study findings and caveats: Mouse data revealed clearer TCR sharing than patient data did, a gap possibly tied to HLA. Scalp lesions, especially in alopecia totalis/universalis, had higher clonality than normal scalp.

The chain uses TRBV20-1 and TRBJ1-1, with unresolved D. The TCR sequence derives from a human donor with alopecia areata. Sequences were obtained from CD4+ T cells sorted from blood. The CDR3 DNA sequence: TGCAGTGCTATTCGGGGCACTGAAGCTTTCTTT. Protein sequence: CSAIRGTEAFF.